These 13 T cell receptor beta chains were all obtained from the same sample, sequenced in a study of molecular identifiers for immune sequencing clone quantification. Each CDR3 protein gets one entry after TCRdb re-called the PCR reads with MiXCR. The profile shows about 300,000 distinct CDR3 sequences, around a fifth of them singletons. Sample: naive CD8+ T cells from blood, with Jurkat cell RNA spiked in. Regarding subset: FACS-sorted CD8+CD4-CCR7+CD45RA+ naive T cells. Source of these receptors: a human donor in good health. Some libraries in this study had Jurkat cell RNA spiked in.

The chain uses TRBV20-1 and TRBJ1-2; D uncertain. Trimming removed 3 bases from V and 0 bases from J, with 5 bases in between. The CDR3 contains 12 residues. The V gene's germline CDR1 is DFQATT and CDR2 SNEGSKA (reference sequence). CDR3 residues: CSASQANYGYTF. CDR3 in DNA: TGCAGTGCTAGTCAGGCTAACTATGGCTACACCTTC.

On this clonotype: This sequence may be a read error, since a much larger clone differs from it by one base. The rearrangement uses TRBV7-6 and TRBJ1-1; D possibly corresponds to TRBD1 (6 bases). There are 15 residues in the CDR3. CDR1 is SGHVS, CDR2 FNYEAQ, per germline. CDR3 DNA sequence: TGTGCCAGCGGATTCATCGGGGGGGCCGGGACTGATGCTTTCTTT. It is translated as CASGFIGGAGTDAFF.

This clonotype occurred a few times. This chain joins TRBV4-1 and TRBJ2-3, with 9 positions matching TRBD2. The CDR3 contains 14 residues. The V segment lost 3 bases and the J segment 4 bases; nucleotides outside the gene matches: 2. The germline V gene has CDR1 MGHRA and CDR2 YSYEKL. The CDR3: CASSHLAGADTQYF. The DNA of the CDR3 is TGCGCCAGCAGCCACTTAGCGGGAGCAGATACGCAGTATTTT.

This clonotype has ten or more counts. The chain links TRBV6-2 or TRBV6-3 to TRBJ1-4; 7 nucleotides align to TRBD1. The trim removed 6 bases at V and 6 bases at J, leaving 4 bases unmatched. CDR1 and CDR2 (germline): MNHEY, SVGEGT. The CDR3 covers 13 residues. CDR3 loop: CASRGTEYEKLFF. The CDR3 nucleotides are TGTGCCAGCAGAGGGACAGAATATGAAAAACTGTTTTTT.

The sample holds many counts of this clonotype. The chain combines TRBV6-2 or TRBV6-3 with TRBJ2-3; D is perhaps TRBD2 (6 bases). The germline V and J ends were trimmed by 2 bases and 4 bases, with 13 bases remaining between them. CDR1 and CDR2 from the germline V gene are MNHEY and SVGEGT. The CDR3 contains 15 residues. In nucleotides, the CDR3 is TGTGCCAGCAGTTACCTCCAACCGGGAGCAGATACGCAGTATTTT. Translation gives CASSYLQPGADTQYF.

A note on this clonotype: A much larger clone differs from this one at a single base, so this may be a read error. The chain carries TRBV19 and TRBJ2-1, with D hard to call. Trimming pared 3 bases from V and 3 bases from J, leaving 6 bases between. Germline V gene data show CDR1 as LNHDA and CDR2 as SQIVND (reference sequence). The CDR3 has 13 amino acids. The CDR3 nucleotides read TGTGCCAGTAGTATGGATCGCTACAATGAGCAGTTCTTC. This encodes CASSMDRYNEQFF. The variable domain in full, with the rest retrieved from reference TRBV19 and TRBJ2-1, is DGGITQSPKYLFRKEGQNVTLSCEQNLNHDAMYWYRQDPGQGLRLIYYSQIVNDFQKGDIAEGYSVSREKKESFPLTVTSAQKNPTAFYLCASSMDRYNEQFFGPGTRLTVL.

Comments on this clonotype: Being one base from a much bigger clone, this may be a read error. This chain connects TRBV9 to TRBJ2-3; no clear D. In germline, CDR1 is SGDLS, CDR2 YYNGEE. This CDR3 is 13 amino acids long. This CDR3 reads CASSVVSTDTRYF. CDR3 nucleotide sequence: TGTGCCAGCAGCGTAGTCAGCACAGATACGCGGTATTTT. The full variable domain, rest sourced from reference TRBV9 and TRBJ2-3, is DSGVTQTPKHLITATGQRVTLRCSPRSGDLSVYWYQQSLDQGLQFLIQYYNGEERAKGNILERFSAQQFPDLHSELNLSSLELGDSALYFCASSVVSTDTRYFGPGTRLTVL.

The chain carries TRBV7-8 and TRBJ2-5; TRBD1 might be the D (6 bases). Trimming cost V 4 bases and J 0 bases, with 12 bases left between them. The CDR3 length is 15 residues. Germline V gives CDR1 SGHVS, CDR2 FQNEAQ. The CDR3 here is CASSSRGKHQETQYF. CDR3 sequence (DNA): TGTGCCAGCAGCTCCAGGGGAAAGCACCAAGAGACCCAGTACTTC.

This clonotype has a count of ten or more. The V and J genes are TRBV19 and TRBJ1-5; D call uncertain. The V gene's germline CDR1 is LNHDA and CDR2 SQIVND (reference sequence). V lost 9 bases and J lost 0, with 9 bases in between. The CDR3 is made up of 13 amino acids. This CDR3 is CASTSYSNQPQHF. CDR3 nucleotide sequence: TGTGCCAGCACATCTTATAGCAATCAGCCCCAGCATTTT.

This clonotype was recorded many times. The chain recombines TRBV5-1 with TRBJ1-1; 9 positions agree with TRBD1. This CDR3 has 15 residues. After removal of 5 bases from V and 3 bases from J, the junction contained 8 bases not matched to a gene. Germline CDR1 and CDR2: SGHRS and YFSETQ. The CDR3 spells CASSSQQGADTEAFF. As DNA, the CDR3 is TGCGCCAGCAGTTCGCAACAGGGGGCGGACACTGAAGCTTTCTTT.

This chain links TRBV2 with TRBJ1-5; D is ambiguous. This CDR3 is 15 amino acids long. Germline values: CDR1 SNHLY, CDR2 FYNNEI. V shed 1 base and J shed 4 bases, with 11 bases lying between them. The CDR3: CASSEVGNRNQPQHF. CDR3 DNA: TGTGCCAGCAGTGAAGTGGGGAACAGAAATCAGCCCCAGCATTTT.

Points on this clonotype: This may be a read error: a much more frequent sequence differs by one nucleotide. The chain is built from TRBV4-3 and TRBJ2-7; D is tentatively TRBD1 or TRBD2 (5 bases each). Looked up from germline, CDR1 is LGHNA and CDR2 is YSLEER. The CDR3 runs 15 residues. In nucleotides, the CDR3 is TGCGCCAGCGGCCAAAACCCCGGGACGCCCTACGAGCAGTACTTC. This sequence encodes CASGQNPGTPYEQYF.

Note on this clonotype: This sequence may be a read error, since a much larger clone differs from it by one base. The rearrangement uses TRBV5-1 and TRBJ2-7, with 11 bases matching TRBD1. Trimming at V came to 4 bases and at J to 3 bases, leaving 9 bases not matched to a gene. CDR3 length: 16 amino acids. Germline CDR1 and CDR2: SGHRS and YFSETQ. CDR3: CASSPEGTGGRYEQYF. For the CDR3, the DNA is TGCGCCAGCAGCCCCGAGGGGACAGGGGGGCGCTACGAGCAGTACTTC.